Sequencing of this T cell receptor (beta chain) was carried out in a study of CD8 T cells in Susac syndrome. V dropped 0 bases and J dropped 9 bases, with 12 bases sitting between them. Germline V lookup: CDR1 MGHRA, CDR2 YSYEKL. The CDR3 consists of 13 residues. The multiple sclerosis control group was made up of treatment-naive patients with stable or active relapsing-remitting disease. This clonotype appeared once. An amount of RNA that ranged from roughly 0.5 to 1 ug was reverse transcribed with random hexamers. The immunoSEQ assay covered 54 Vbeta and 13 Jbeta segments for CDR3. TCRdb ran MiXCR on the immunoSEQ multiplex PCR reads and lists one entry per CDR3 protein. The profile covers approximately 230,000 distinct CDR3 sequences, with approximately 92% appearing a single time and roughly 0.072% taken by the ten largest.

Source material: CD4+ T cells from PBMCs. The J gene is TRBJ2-7, the V gene TRBV4-1; no clear D gene. This sequence was found in a human donor with multiple sclerosis. DNA of the CDR3: TGCGCCAGCAGCCAAGATGGCGGCGACGGGCAGTACTTC. It is translated as CASSQDGGDGQYF.